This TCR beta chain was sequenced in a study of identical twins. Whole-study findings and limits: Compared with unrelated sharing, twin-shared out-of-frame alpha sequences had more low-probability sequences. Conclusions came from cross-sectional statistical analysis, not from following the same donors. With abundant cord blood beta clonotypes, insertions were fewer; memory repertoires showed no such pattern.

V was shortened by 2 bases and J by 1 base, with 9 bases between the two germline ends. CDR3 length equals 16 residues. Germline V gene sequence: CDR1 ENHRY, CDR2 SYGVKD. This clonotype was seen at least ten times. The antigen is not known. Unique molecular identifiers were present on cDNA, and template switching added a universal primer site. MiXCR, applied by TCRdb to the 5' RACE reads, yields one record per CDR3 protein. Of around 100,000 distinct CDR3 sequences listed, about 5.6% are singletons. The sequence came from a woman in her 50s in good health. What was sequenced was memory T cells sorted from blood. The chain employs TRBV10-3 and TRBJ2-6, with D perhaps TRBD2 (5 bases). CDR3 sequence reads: CAISEGRESGANVLTF. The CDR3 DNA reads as TGTGCCATCAGTGAGGGACGGGAATCTGGGGCCAACGTCCTGACTTTC.